The present T cell receptor beta chain was sequenced within a study of blood T cell repertoires in COVID-19. Repertoires were generated with immunoSEQ multiplex PCR, while TCRdb's copy carries only in-frame clones and drops some. The repertoire has approximately 90,000 clones, approximately 89% of them found once; the top ten carry 17%. V was trimmed by 4 bases and J by 0 bases, leaving 16 bases between them. The CDR3 is 18 residues long. CDR1 is SGHDN and CDR2 is FVKESK in the germline V gene. This sequence joins TRBV14 and TRBJ1-6; D not certain. Source material: peripheral blood. The clonotype comes from a human donor in a cohort sampled during active COVID-19. Here the CDR3 reads CASSPLDPGSSYNSPLHF. In nucleotides, the CDR3 is TGTGCCAGCAGCCCTCTAGATCCGGGGAGCTCCTATAATTCACCCCTCCACTTT. Using reference TRBV14 and TRBJ1-6 for the parts outside the CDR3, the full variable domain is EAGVTQFPSHSVIEKGQTVTLRCDPISGHDNLYWYRRVMGKEIKFLLHFVKESKQDESGMPNNRFLAERTGGTYSTLKVQPAELEDSGVYFCASSPLDPGSSYNSPLHFGNGTRLTVT.